A selection of T cell receptor beta chains follows, all from one sample in a study of T cell responses to AZD1222 COVID-19 vaccine. Repertoires were generated with immunoSEQ multiplex PCR, while TCRdb's copy carries only in-frame clones and drops some. This table holds about 120,000 clones, roughly 88% found once. The material sequenced was peripheral blood, taken on day 0 of MenACWY control vaccination. These receptors came from an adult in good health. Both conserved end residues are part of each CDR3. D genes are given only for firm matches. Size is stated for part of the rows, as once, few or many counts, or as a class when the clone is expanded.

clone_size	d_call	j_call	cdr3_length	v_call	cdr3_nt	cdr3_aa
.	.	TRBJ1-1	14	TRBV6-5	TGTGCCAGCAGTTTACTAACCGGGAACACTGAAGCTTTCTTT	CASSLLTGNTEAFF
once	.	TRBJ2-6	17	TRBV7-9	TGTGCCAGCAGCTTGTCCGGGTCGAAGACTGGGGCCAACGTCCTGACTTTC	CASSLSGSKTGANVLTF
.	.	TRBJ1-1	15	TRBV27	TGTGCCAGCACCTCCCTGGGGGCAGGGAACACTGAAGCTTTCTTT	CASTSLGAGNTEAFF
.	TRBD1	TRBJ2-7	15	TRBV11-2	TGTGCCAGCAGCTTAGGGGTAGGGACAGGGTACGAGCAGTACTTC	CASSLGVGTGYEQYF
.	.	TRBJ1-5	16	TRBV6-2/TRBV6-3	TGTGCCAGCAGCACCCTACCACGCGGGGGAAATCAGCCCCAGCATTTT	CASSTLPRGGNQPQHF
.	TRBD2	TRBJ2-5	13	TRBV12-3/TRBV12-4	TGTGCCAGCACTCTGGGGGGGGGAGAGACCCAGTACTTC	CASTLGGGETQYF
.	.	TRBJ1-2	14	TRBV28	TGTGCCAGCAGCTTACAAGGGGCCTACTATGGCTACACCTTC	CASSLQGAYYGYTF
.	.	TRBJ1-5	20	TRBV2	TGTGCCAGCAGTGAAGTACGTTGGGGCAACAGGGAACTTAGCAATCAGCCCCAGCATTTT	CASSEVRWGNRELSNQPQHF
.	TRBD1	TRBJ1-2	17	TRBV4-3	TGCGCCAGCAGCCAAGAGGTTCGGACAGGTGGAAGTTATGGCTACACCTTC	CASSQEVRTGGSYGYTF
.	.	TRBJ2-1	16	TRBV7-9	TGTGCCAGCAGCTTAGTGGGTCCTTTTTCCTACAATGAGCAGTTCTTC	CASSLVGPFSYNEQFF
.	.	TRBJ1-1	15	TRBV7-9	TGTGCCAGCAGCTTAAGGAGCGGCATGAACACTGAAGCTTTCTTT	CASSLRSGMNTEAFF
.	TRBD1	TRBJ2-7	15	TRBV14	TGTGCCAGCAGCGAGGTGACAGGGTATAGGAACGAGCAGTACTTC	CASSEVTGYRNEQYF
.	.	TRBJ2-7	12	TRBV28	TGTGCCAGCAGTTTAATCGCCTACGAGCAGTACTTC	CASSLIAYEQYF
.	.	TRBJ1-6	14	TRBV7-9	TGTGCCAGCAGCTTATCAGGGTCAAGCTCACCCCTCCACTTT	CASSLSGSSSPLHF
.	.	TRBJ1-2	14	TRBV28	TGTGCCAGCAGGTTGGGGACAACTAACTATGGCTACACCTTC	CASRLGTTNYGYTF
once	.	TRBJ2-3	14	TRBV10-3	TGTGCCATCAGTGTCCCGGGCTCATCGGCTACGCAGTATTTT	CAISVPGSSATQYF
.	.	TRBJ1-4	13	TRBV27	TGTGCCAGCATGGGCAGGCCGGGTGAAAAACTGTTTTTT	CASMGRPGEKLFF
.	.	TRBJ1-1	15	TRBV5-6	TGTGCCAGCAGCACTTGGGACCTAATGAACACTGAAGCTTTCTTT	CASSTWDLMNTEAFF
.	.	TRBJ2-2	16	TRBV5-8	TGTGCCAGCAGCCCGCGACAGGCAGTTCAGACCGGGGAGCTGTTTTTT	CASSPRQAVQTGELFF
.	.	TRBJ1-3	14	TRBV11-2	TGTGCCAGCAGCTTAACGTCCTCTGGAAACACCATATATTTT	CASSLTSSGNTIYF
.	TRBD1	TRBJ2-5	15	TRBV6-5	TGTGCCAGCAGTTCAACGACAGGGGTCGTGGAGACCCAGTACTTC	CASSSTTGVVETQYF
.	.	TRBJ2-5	15	TRBV7-6	TGTGCCAGCAGCGGGATAGAGGGAATTTCGGAGACCCAGTACTTC	CASSGIEGISETQYF
.	.	TRBJ2-5	13	TRBV5-1	TGCGCCAGCAGCAATACAGACCAAGAGACCCAGTACTTC	CASSNTDQETQYF
.	TRBD2	TRBJ2-2	17	TRBV18	TGTGCCAGCTCACCACAGGGACTAGCGGGGAACACCGGGGAGCTGTTTTTT	CASSPQGLAGNTGELFF
once	TRBD2	TRBJ2-1	14	TRBV2	TGTGCCAGCAGTGAATTGGCGGGAGGCGATGAGCAGTTCTTC	CASSELAGGDEQFF
once	TRBD1	TRBJ2-7	14	TRBV18	TGTGCCAGCTCACCGGGGACAGGGGCCTACGAGCAGTACTTC	CASSPGTGAYEQYF
.	TRBD1	TRBJ1-2	13	TRBV28	TGTGCCAGCAGAGGCGGGCAGGGGGGCGGCTACACCTTC	CASRGGQGGGYTF
.	TRBD1	TRBJ1-2	15	TRBV5-1	TGCGCCAGCCATCCTACAGGGGCGGCTGGAGGTGGCTACACCTTC	CASHPTGAAGGGYTF
.	.	TRBJ1-1	15	TRBV5-6	TGTGCCAGCAGCTTGGGTCCTAACCCGGACACTGAAGCTTTCTTT	CASSLGPNPDTEAFF
.	TRBD1	TRBJ1-5	15	TRBV28	TGTGCCAGCAGTGGATTACAGGGGGGAAATCAGCCCCAGCATTTT	CASSGLQGGNQPQHF
.	.	TRBJ1-5	16	TRBV24-1	TGTGCCACCAGTGATTCCCGAGGGACCTTCAATCAGCCCCAGCATTTT	CATSDSRGTFNQPQHF
.	TRBD2	TRBJ2-1	18	TRBV4-2	TGTGCCAGCAGCCAAGATTTGGTAGCGGGCCTCTCCTACAATGAGCAGTTCTTC	CASSQDLVAGLSYNEQFF
few	TRBD1	TRBJ2-7	16	TRBV30	TGTGCCTGGAGTTCTACCCGGACAGGGGGGCCCTACGAGCAGTACTTC	CAWSSTRTGGPYEQYF
.	TRBD2	TRBJ2-2	15	TRBV27	TGTGCCAGCAGTTGGTTAGCGGGTAACACCGGGGAGCTGTTTTTT	CASSWLAGNTGELFF
.	.	TRBJ1-2	15	TRBV6-4	TGTGCCAGCAGTGACCTGCCGGACACCAACTATGGCTACACCTTC	CASSDLPDTNYGYTF
.	.	TRBJ1-5	13	TRBV12-3/TRBV12-4	TGTGCCAGCAGTTTTTCCGGGGTTCAGCCCCAGCATTTT	CASSFSGVQPQHF
once	.	TRBJ2-7	13	TRBV7-9	TGTGCCAGCAGCCAGGACCCCGGGAGAGAGCAGTACTTC	CASSQDPGREQYF
.	TRBD1	TRBJ1-1	17	TRBV7-8	TGTGCCAGCAGCCCCAGGGACAGGGGGCTGGTGAACACTGAAGCTTTCTTT	CASSPRDRGLVNTEAFF
.	.	TRBJ1-6	14	TRBV5-1	TGCGCCAGCAGCTTAGGACCTCCGGATTCACCCCTCCACTTT	CASSLGPPDSPLHF
.	.	TRBJ1-3	15	TRBV11-2	TGTGCCAGCAGCCCCCTGGTGGGTTCTGGAAACACCATATATTTT	CASSPLVGSGNTIYF
.	TRBD1	TRBJ1-6	14	TRBV6-1	TGTGCCAGCAGTGACGACAGGGGCAATTCACCCCTCCACTTT	CASSDDRGNSPLHF
.	.	TRBJ2-1	20	TRBV7-8	TGTGCCAGCAGCTTTCCCCGTGGGTTAGCGCCTTCCAGCTCCTACAATGAGCAGTTCTTC	CASSFPRGLAPSSSYNEQFF
once	TRBD2	TRBJ2-2	16	TRBV7-9	TGTGCCAGCAGGGGACTAGCGGGATCTAACACCGGGGAGCTGTTTTTT	CASRGLAGSNTGELFF
.	TRBD2	TRBJ2-3	16	TRBV5-5	TGTGCCAGCAGCCCAAGAAGCGGGAGTCTTACAGATACGCAGTATTTT	CASSPRSGSLTDTQYF
.	.	TRBJ1-2	17	TRBV9	TGTGCCAGCAGCGTAGGGAGCCGTGAGACGAGAAAGTATGGCTACACCTTC	CASSVGSRETRKYGYTF
.	TRBD2	TRBJ2-1	15	TRBV15	TGTGCCACTCGTTTTTTGGGGGGGTCTAGCGGGACGCTGTTCTTC	CATRFLGGSSGTLFF
.	.	TRBJ1-2	16	TRBV13	TGTGCCAGCAGCAGCCAGGCGTTTAGCCCGCGGTATGGCTACACCTTC	CASSSQAFSPRYGYTF
.	TRBD1	TRBJ1-1	15	TRBV27	TGTGCCAGCAGTCCACATACAGGGGTGAACACTGAAGCTTTCTTT	CASSPHTGVNTEAFF
.	TRBD2	TRBJ2-1	13	TRBV11-3	TGTGCCAGCAGCCTAGCGGGCGGGAGGGAGCAGTTCTTC	CASSLAGGREQFF
.	.	TRBJ1-6	14	TRBV27	TGTGCCAGCAGGAGCGTCCCGCCCGGTTCACCCCTCCACTTT	CASRSVPPGSPLHF
.	TRBD1	TRBJ2-7	17	TRBV7-8	TGTGCCAGCAGCCCCGGCCGAGGGACAGGGAAATTTTACGAGCAGTACTTC	CASSPGRGTGKFYEQYF
.	TRBD1	TRBJ1-2	15	TRBV27	TGTGCCAGCAGTTTATTATCAGGGGGCGGGGATGGCTACACCTTC	CASSLLSGGGDGYTF
once	TRBD1	TRBJ2-3	15	TRBV2	TGTGCCAGCAATCGACAGGGGCCGGGCACAGATACGCAGTATTTT	CASNRQGPGTDTQYF